This entry features one T cell receptor (beta chain) sequence. The table came from immunoSEQ multiplex PCR; TCRdb's copy has only in-frame clones and leaves some out. Seen here are tens of thousands of clones, around 83% observed once, and the top ten hold 12%. The germline CDR1 and CDR2 sequences are KGHSH and LQKENI. This CDR3 is 17 amino acids long. J lost 5 bases, V lost 2 bases, and 6 bases had no gene match. This sample was included in a study of blood T cell repertoires in COVID-19. The TCR was taken from a man aged 65 to 79 with active COVID-19. The sample was peripheral blood. The chain joins TRBV18 to TRBJ2-2; TRBD1 matches at 12 bases. CDR3 loop: CASSPGDRGRETGELFF. In DNA, the CDR3 is TGTGCCAGCTCACCAGGGGACAGGGGGCGAGAGACCGGGGAGCTGTTTTTT.